A selection of T cell receptor beta chains follows, all from one sample in a study of cytomegalovirus exposure and HLA in healthy donors. The repertoire was sequenced with immunoSEQ multiplex PCR; TCRdb's copy has only in-frame clones and lacks some. The table lists some 120,000 clones, more than 75% of them singletons. Sequencing used PBMCs. Every receptor here comes from a woman in her fifties or sixties in good health and CMV-seropositive. Each CDR3 is given with its conserved first and last residue. Each record gives: V gene, D gene, CDR3 length, J gene, clone size, CDR3 protein, CDR3 DNA. A D gene is named only where the DNA matches it firmly. The size field is filled for only some rows; it gives once, few, many or a size class.

>TRBV10-3|TRBD2|15|TRBJ2-5|.
CAISEIGGPGGEQYF
TGTGCCATCAGTGAGATCGGGGGGCCCGGGGGGGAGCAGTACTTC
>TRBV30|TRBD1|12|TRBJ2-1|.
CAWDRESNEQFF
TGTGCCTGGGACAGGGAGTCCAATGAGCAGTTCTTC
>TRBV11-2|TRBD1|15|TRBJ1-4|.
CASRERQGRGEKLFF
TGTGCCAGCAGGGAGAGACAGGGGAGGGGGGAAAAACTGTTTTTT
>TRBV25-1|.|12|TRBJ2-5|.
CASSWRGETQYF
TGTGCCAGCAGTTGGAGGGGAGAGACCCAGTACTTC
>TRBV4-1|TRBD1|14|TRBJ1-1|.
CASSQVSRGVEAFF
TGCGCCAGCAGCCAAGTCTCCAGGGGGGTTGAAGCTTTCTTT
>TRBV29-1|.|11|TRBJ1-1|once
CSVQQGTEAFF
TGCAGCGTTCAACAGGGAACTGAAGCTTTCTTT
>TRBV5-1|.|15|TRBJ2-3|.
CASSLAGDRTDTQYF
TGCGCCAGCAGCCTCGCAGGGGATCGGACAGATACGCAGTATTTT
>TRBV13|TRBD2|17|TRBJ2-7|.
CASSRWTSGGIEYEQYF
TGTGCCAGCAGCCGTTGGACTAGCGGGGGGATCGAATACGAGCAGTACTTC
>TRBV9|.|15|TRBJ1-1|.
CASSADTYGATEAFF
TGTGCCAGCAGCGCGGACACTTATGGGGCCACTGAAGCTTTCTTT
>TRBV4-3|TRBD2|14|TRBJ2-1|.
CASSARTSGPEQFF
TGCGCCAGCAGCGCCCGGACTAGCGGGCCTGAGCAGTTCTTC
>TRBV11-1|.|17|TRBJ2-5|.
CASSLGPRGHSQETQYF
TGTGCCAGCAGCTTGGGGCCTCGGGGACATTCCCAAGAGACCCAGTACTTC
>TRBV5-6|TRBD1|19|TRBJ1-6|.
CASSLGPPLGGENNSPLHF
TGTGCCAGCAGCTTGGGACCTCCCTTAGGGGGCGAAAATAATTCACCCCTCCACTTT
>TRBV4-3|TRBD1|14|TRBJ1-1|.
CASRPTGENTEAFF
TGCGCCAGCAGACCGACAGGGGAGAACACTGAAGCTTTCTTT
>TRBV5-1|TRBD1|16|TRBJ2-4|few
CASSPDRRGLENIQYF
TGCGCCAGCAGCCCTGATCGCAGGGGGCTAGAAAACATTCAGTACTTC
>TRBV6-6|TRBD2|13|TRBJ2-5|.
CASRGTSGETQYF
TGTGCCAGCAGAGGGACTAGCGGAGAGACCCAGTACTTC
>TRBV7-2|TRBD1|14|TRBJ2-7|once
CASSLDRGAYEQYF
TGTGCCAGCAGCCTTGACAGGGGGGCCTACGAGCAGTACTTC
>TRBV9|TRBD1|14|TRBJ2-7|.
CASSPTGTGYEQYF
TGTGCCAGCAGCCCAACCGGGACAGGGTACGAGCAGTACTTC
>TRBV9|TRBD1|15|TRBJ1-3|.
CASSPRQGTGNTIYF
TGTGCCAGCAGCCCCCGACAGGGGACTGGAAACACCATATATTTT
>TRBV4-1|TRBD2|15|TRBJ2-1|.
CASSQGLAGINEQFF
TGCGCCAGCAGCCAAGGACTAGCGGGAATCAATGAGCAGTTCTTC
>TRBV5-1|.|14|TRBJ1-1|.
CASSLTGLNTEAFF
TGCGCCAGCAGCTTGACAGGATTGAACACTGAAGCTTTCTTT
>TRBV15|.|15|TRBJ1-4|.
CATSRHQIGDEKLFF
TGTGCCACCAGCAGACACCAGATCGGGGATGAAAAACTGTTTTTT
>TRBV7-9|TRBD2|17|TRBJ2-1|.
CASSLGFGRGVEDEQFF
TGTGCCAGCAGCTTAGGGTTTGGGCGGGGGGTGGAAGATGAGCAGTTCTTC
>TRBV7-6|.|12|TRBJ2-7|.
CASSSTGTEQYF
TGTGCCAGCAGCTCAACGGGGACAGAGCAGTACTTC
>TRBV27|.|14|TRBJ1-1|.
CASSRNRPNTEAFF
TGTGCCAGCAGTCGAAACAGGCCCAACACTGAAGCTTTCTTT
>TRBV19|TRBD1|14|TRBJ2-5|.
CASSKGQGAFTQYF
TGTGCCAGTAGTAAAGGACAGGGGGCATTTACCCAGTACTTC
>TRBV19|TRBD2|15|TRBJ2-1|.
CASSAVAGGKNEQFF
TGTGCCAGTAGTGCCGTCGCGGGAGGGAAAAATGAGCAGTTCTTC
>TRBV5-6|TRBD1|15|TRBJ1-1|.
CASSSPRTGHNEAFF
TGTGCCAGCAGCTCCCCCCGGACAGGGCACAATGAAGCTTTCTTT
>TRBV7-8|.|15|TRBJ1-1|.
CASSLAARGFTEAFF
TGTGCCAGCAGCTTAGCGGCACGGGGTTTCACTGAAGCTTTCTTT
>TRBV29-1|.|14|TRBJ1-2|.
CSVDPRGRPHGYTF
TGCAGCGTTGACCCGCGGGGCAGACCTCATGGCTACACCTTC
>TRBV19|TRBD1|15|TRBJ2-3|.
CASSGTGASTDTQYF
TGTGCCAGTAGTGGTACAGGGGCTAGCACAGATACGCAGTATTTT
>TRBV2|TRBD1|15|TRBJ1-5|.
CASSVGQGSDQPQHF
TGTGCCAGCAGTGTCGGACAGGGAAGTGACCAGCCCCAGCATTTT
>TRBV13|.|13|TRBJ2-5|.
CASSFGSGETQYF
TGTGCCAGCAGCTTCGGAAGCGGGGAGACCCAGTACTTC
>TRBV5-1|.|15|TRBJ2-7|.
CASSLELDKVYEQYF
TGCGCCAGCAGCTTAGAGTTAGACAAGGTCTACGAGCAGTACTTC
>TRBV19|TRBD1|13|TRBJ1-2|few
CASSMTGNYGYTF
TGTGCCAGTAGTATGACAGGGAACTATGGCTACACCTTC
>TRBV7-2|.|14|TRBJ1-5|.
CASSLREGNQPQHF
TGTGCCAGCAGCTTAAGGGAGGGCAATCAGCCCCAGCATTTT
>TRBV30|.|12|TRBJ1-2|.
CAWTTGGVGYTF
TGTGCCTGGACCACCGGCGGGGTTGGCTACACCTTC
>TRBV10-3|TRBD1|15|TRBJ1-2|.
CAISEPNRDRVGYTF
TGTGCCATCAGTGAACCCAACCGGGACAGGGTTGGCTACACCTTC
>TRBV2|.|19|TRBJ1-6|.
CASRPEGGSGNFYNSPLHF
TGTGCCAGCAGACCCGAGGGAGGGTCAGGGAATTTTTATAATTCACCCCTCCACTTT
>TRBV5-8|TRBD2|16|TRBJ2-7|.
CASSSGWLAGGSEQYF
TGTGCCAGCAGTTCTGGGTGGTTAGCGGGAGGCTCCGAGCAGTACTTC
>TRBV10-3|TRBD1|16|TRBJ1-1|few
CAISESGDSLNTEAFF
TGTGCCATCAGTGAGTCTGGGGACAGCTTGAACACTGAAGCTTTCTTT
>TRBV5-6|.|17|TRBJ1-6|.
CASSLSTGSSYNSPLHF
TGTGCCAGCAGCTTATCGACAGGAAGCTCCTATAATTCACCCCTCCACTTT